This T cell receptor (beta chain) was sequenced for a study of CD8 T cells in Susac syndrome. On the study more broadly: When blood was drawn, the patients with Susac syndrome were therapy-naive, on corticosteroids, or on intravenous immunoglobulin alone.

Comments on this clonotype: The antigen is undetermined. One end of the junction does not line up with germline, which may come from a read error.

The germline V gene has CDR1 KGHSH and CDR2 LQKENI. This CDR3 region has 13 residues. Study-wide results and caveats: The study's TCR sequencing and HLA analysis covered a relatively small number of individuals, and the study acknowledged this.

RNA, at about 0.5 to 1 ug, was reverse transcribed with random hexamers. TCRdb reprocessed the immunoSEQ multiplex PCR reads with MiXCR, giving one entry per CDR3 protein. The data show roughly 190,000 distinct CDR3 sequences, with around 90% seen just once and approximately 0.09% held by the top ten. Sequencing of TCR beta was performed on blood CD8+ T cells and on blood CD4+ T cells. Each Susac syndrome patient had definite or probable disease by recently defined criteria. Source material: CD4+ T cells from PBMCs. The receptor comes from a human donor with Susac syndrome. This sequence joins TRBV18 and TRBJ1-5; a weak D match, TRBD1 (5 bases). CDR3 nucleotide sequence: TGTGCCAGCTCACCGTTTAGGGGCCAGCCCCAGCGTTTT. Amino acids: CASSPFRGQPQRF.